This TCR beta chain comes out of a study of blood T cells in healthy people across ages. General study findings and limits: Roughly linearly, TCR beta diversity per million T cells fell as age increased.

V lost 5 bases and J lost 6, with 11 bases in between. The CDR3 is 13 amino acids. Germline values: CDR1 LNHDA, CDR2 SQIVND (reference sequence). Turning to this clonotype: Antigen: not known.

Sample-barcoded 5' priming and a J-beta primer mix drove a second PCR of about 7 to 12 cycles. Each cDNA molecule was tagged by a template-switch adaptor that had 12 random nucleotides. TCRdb ran MiXCR on the 5' RACE reads and lists one entry per CDR3 protein. The data contain 550,000 to 650,000 distinct CDR3 sequences, about 25% of them seen just once; the ten biggest clones take up approximately 3.3%. The authors isolated at least 6 million PBMCs per sample. This sample also appeared in a second study, on T cells of mothers and their children. From that paper: A few healthy Caucasian mothers gave samples, and so did their six children.

The genes are TRBV19 and TRBJ2-1; D not resolved. The sequence came from a boy between 2 and 15 years old in good health. The sequenced sample was blood. This chain's CDR3 is CASSLYTVNEQFF. In DNA, the CDR3 is TGTGCCAGTAGTCTCTATACAGTCAATGAGCAGTTCTTC.